This record concerns one TCR beta chain sequence. A junction boundary mismatches the germline segment, possibly from a read error. Bone marrow was sampled from every patient at the time of active disease. This record comes from a study of read filtering for tumor transcriptome and immune sequencing. Study background: RNA-seq yielded only about 75 to 1,400 TCR reads, IR-seq about 4 to 10.27 million.

The library was built from around 400 ng RNA with molecular barcoded adaptors for alpha/delta and beta/gamma chains. TCRdb called the reads again in MiXCR, with one record for every CDR3 protein. The sample has 45,000 to 55,000 distinct CDR3 sequences, less than 20% seen once. This CDR3 contains 15 residues. The V gene's germline CDR1 is MDHEN and CDR2 SYDVKM. The gene calls are TRBV28 and TRBJ1-4, with 7 nucleotides matching TRBD1. The sequenced material came from a population of CD138-negative cells sorted from bone marrow. This TCR derives from a donor at least 40 years old with multiple myeloma. CDR3 in amino acids: CAGSPSSGGREKLFF. As DNA, the CDR3 is TGTGCCGGCAGTCCCTCGTCAGGGGGGCGGGAAAAACTGTTTTTT.